A selection of T cell receptor beta chains follows, all from one sample in a study of blood T cell repertoires in COVID-19. Profiling relied on immunoSEQ multiplex PCR, and the TCRdb table lists in-frame clones only, not all of them. The sample contains approximately 200,000 clones, around 90% of which appear only once. Sequenced input: PBMCs or T cells enriched from blood (not recorded which). These receptor sequences come from a woman in her twenties or thirties who had recovered from COVID-19. Both conserved end residues are part of each CDR3. The D gene is left open where the match is weak. Expanded clones get a size class; other rows say once, few or many, or leave the size out.

cdr3_aa	cdr3_nt	clone_size	j_call	d_call	v_call
CASSVQGGDYGYTF	TGTGCCAGCAGTGTCCAGGGAGGAGACTATGGCTACACCTTC	NA	TRBJ1-2	NA	TRBV2
CASSPAPGNTGELFF	TGTGCCAGCAGCCCGGCCCCGGGGAACACCGGGGAGCTGTTTTTT	NA	TRBJ2-2	NA	TRBV3-1/TRBV3-2
CASSGPGEGADTQYF	TGTGCCAGCAGTGGCCCGGGGGAGGGCGCAGATACGCAGTATTTT	once	TRBJ2-3	TRBD2	TRBV7-9
CASSQGVWASGELFF	TGTGCCAGCAGCCAAGGGGTCTGGGCTTCCGGGGAGCTGTTTTTT	NA	TRBJ2-2	NA	TRBV14
CASSLGGGLRQFF	TGTGCCAGCAGCCTCGGAGGGGGCTTAAGGCAGTTCTTC	NA	TRBJ2-1	NA	TRBV7-9
CASSWGGQPQHF	TGTGCCAGCAGCTGGGGGGGACAGCCCCAGCATTTT	NA	TRBJ1-5	NA	TRBV5-8
CASNLLGGSGANVLTF	TGTGCCAGCAACCTACTGGGGGGCTCTGGGGCCAACGTCCTGACTTTC	once	TRBJ2-6	NA	TRBV7-9
CAWSVRGTEAFF	TGTGCCTGGAGTGTACGGGGCACTGAAGCTTTCTTT	NA	TRBJ1-1	NA	TRBV30
CASSSRQGALGYTF	TGTGCCAGCAGCTCACGACAGGGGGCGCTTGGCTACACCTTC	once	TRBJ1-2	TRBD1	TRBV7-2
CASRDRTGAGYTF	TGTGCCAGCAGGGACAGGACAGGGGCCGGCTACACCTTC	NA	TRBJ1-2	TRBD1	TRBV2
CASSQGGSETQYF	TGTGCCAGCAGCCAGGGAGGGTCAGAGACCCAGTACTTC	NA	TRBJ2-5	TRBD2	TRBV14
CASSQEVTQVGGEAFF	TGTGCCAGCAGCCAAGAGGTCACGCAGGTAGGTGGTGAAGCTTTCTTT	once	TRBJ1-1	NA	TRBV4-2
CASSLTYMNTEAFF	TGCGCCAGCAGCCTTACGTACATGAACACTGAAGCTTTCTTT	NA	TRBJ1-1	NA	TRBV4-1
CASSFFTDTQYF	TGTGCCAGCAGCTTCTTTACAGATACGCAGTATTTT	NA	TRBJ2-3	NA	TRBV7-2
CASSLSRDREEGGCEPQHF	TGCGCCAGCAGTCTATCCCGGGACAGGGAGGAAGGAGGCTGCGAGCCCCAGCATTTT	NA	TRBJ1-5	TRBD1	TRBV23-1
CASSTSESTDTQYF	TGTGCCAGCAGCACTAGCGAAAGCACAGATACGCAGTATTTT	NA	TRBJ2-3	TRBD2	TRBV7-9
CASSIIATGNGGNYGYTF	TGTGCCAGTAGTATAATAGCGACAGGGAACGGCGGAAACTATGGCTACACCTTC	NA	TRBJ1-2	TRBD1	TRBV19
CASSAGWQGYEQYF	TGTGCCAGTAGTGCCGGATGGCAGGGTTACGAGCAGTACTTC	once	TRBJ2-7	NA	TRBV19
CAWEGWGSPLHF	TGTGCCTGGGAAGGGTGGGGCTCACCCCTCCACTTT	NA	TRBJ1-6	NA	TRBV30
CASSLDRVLSSYNEQFF	TGTGCCAGCAGCTTAGACAGGGTATTGAGCTCCTACAATGAGCAGTTCTTC	NA	TRBJ2-1	NA	TRBV11-2
CASRFDYGLAGVNEQFF	TGTGCCAGCAGATTCGATTACGGACTAGCGGGAGTCAATGAGCAGTTCTTC	NA	TRBJ2-1	TRBD2	TRBV7-3
CASSLTPARGNNSPLHF	TGTGCCAGCAGCTTAACCCCGGCAAGAGGGAATAATTCACCCCTCCACTTT	NA	TRBJ1-6	NA	TRBV5-4
CASGEGLYLNQPQHF	TGTGCCAGCGGGGAGGGGCTGTACCTTAATCAGCCCCAGCATTTT	few	TRBJ1-5	NA	TRBV19
CASSERGAAKNIQYF	TGTGCCAGTTCGGAGCGGGGGGCAGCCAAAAACATTCAGTACTTC	NA	TRBJ2-4	TRBD2	TRBV19
CASSLTGDVNYGYTF	TGCGCCAGCAGCTTGACAGGGGACGTTAACTATGGCTACACCTTC	NA	TRBJ1-2	TRBD1	TRBV5-1
CASSEQVRWGAEAFF	TGTGCCAGCAGTGAACAAGTGAGGTGGGGCGCTGAAGCTTTCTTT	NA	TRBJ1-1	NA	TRBV6-1
CASRDYTEAFF	TGTGCCAGCAGGGACTACACTGAAGCTTTCTTT	NA	TRBJ1-1	NA	TRBV7-9
CASSLPTSGFAYEQYF	TGTGCCAGCAGTCTCCCGACTAGCGGGTTCGCCTACGAGCAGTACTTC	NA	TRBJ2-7	TRBD2	TRBV28
CASSYAGPSYEQYF	TGTGCCAGCAGCTACGCGGGACCATCCTACGAGCAGTACTTC	NA	TRBJ2-7	NA	TRBV7-3
CASSAPPGQHNEQFF	TGTGCCAGCAGCGCACCTCCGGGACAGCACAATGAGCAGTTCTTC	many	TRBJ2-1	TRBD1	TRBV9
CASSSGSYSYEQYF	TGTGCCAGCAGCTCGGGGTCCTATTCCTACGAGCAGTACTTC	NA	TRBJ2-7	NA	TRBV13
CASSVEDLGWPQHF	TGTGCCAGCAGCGTAGAGGATCTAGGATGGCCCCAGCATTTT	NA	TRBJ1-5	NA	TRBV9
CASSSDSYTEAFF	TGTGCCAGCAGCTCGGACAGCTACACTGAAGCTTTCTTT	NA	TRBJ1-1	NA	TRBV7-2
CSARTGGNTEAFF	TGCAGCGCTAGGACAGGGGGGAACACTGAAGCTTTCTTT	many	TRBJ1-1	TRBD1	TRBV29-1
CASSLVRADTQYF	TGTGCCAGCAGCTTAGTTCGAGCAGATACGCAGTATTTT	once	TRBJ2-3	NA	TRBV11-2
CAWTRGFGQPQHF	TGTGCCTGGACCAGGGGTTTCGGTCAGCCCCAGCATTTT	NA	TRBJ1-5	NA	TRBV30
CSGRTGGSYEQYF	TGCAGCGGTAGGACAGGGGGCTCCTACGAGCAGTACTTC	NA	TRBJ2-7	TRBD1	TRBV29-1
CASSQGVERSYEQYF	TGTGCCAGCAGCCAAGGGGTGGAAAGGAGCTACGAGCAGTACTTC	NA	TRBJ2-7	NA	TRBV4-2
CASSLLAGEPTYEQYF	TGCGCCAGCAGCTTACTAGCGGGAGAACCGACCTACGAGCAGTACTTC	NA	TRBJ2-7	TRBD2	TRBV5-1
CASSLWTGNTEAFF	TGTGCCAGCAGCTTATGGACAGGGAACACTGAAGCTTTCTTT	NA	TRBJ1-1	TRBD1	TRBV7-9
CATSDSPLNYGYTF	TGTGCCACCAGTGATAGTCCACTTAACTATGGCTACACCTTC	NA	TRBJ1-2	NA	TRBV24-1
CASTETGFNYGYTF	TGTGCCAGCACCGAGACAGGTTTCAACTATGGCTACACCTTC	once	TRBJ1-2	NA	TRBV7-9
CASPLDRENTGELFF	TGTGCCAGCCCACTCGACAGGGAAAACACCGGGGAGCTGTTTTTT	NA	TRBJ2-2	NA	TRBV21-1
CASSFSRGAYEQYF	TGTGCCAGCAGTTTTAGCAGGGGTGCGTACGAGCAGTACTTC	NA	TRBJ2-7	NA	TRBV27
CAWSPGEKLFF	TGTGCCTGGAGTCCGGGGGAAAAACTGTTTTTT	NA	TRBJ1-4	NA	TRBV30
CASSLNADRNTIYF	TGCGCCAGCAGCTTGAACGCGGATAGAAACACCATATATTTT	NA	TRBJ1-3	NA	TRBV5-1
CASTPSTGGTEAFF	TGTGCCAGCACCCCGTCTACGGGGGGAACTGAAGCTTTCTTT	NA	TRBJ1-1	NA	TRBV7-2
CASSLVQGSGNTIYF	TGTGCCAGCAGCTTAGTTCAGGGGTCTGGAAACACCATATATTTT	many	TRBJ1-3	NA	TRBV7-9
CASSFERLYGYTF	TGTGCCAGCAGCTTTGAGAGACTCTATGGCTACACCTTC	NA	TRBJ1-2	NA	TRBV7-9
CAWSAGTGSGNTIYF	TGTGCCTGGAGTGCAGGGACAGGCTCTGGAAACACCATATATTTT	NA	TRBJ1-3	TRBD1	TRBV30
CASSLGGLGETQYF	TGTGCCAGCAGCTTGGGGGGTTTAGGGGAGACCCAGTACTTC	few	TRBJ2-5	NA	TRBV7-2
CASSADTYTEAFF	TGTGCCAGCAGCGCGGACACGTACACTGAAGCTTTCTTT	NA	TRBJ1-1	NA	TRBV9
CASIPGTVYSYEQYF	TGTGCCAGCATTCCCGGGACAGTCTACTCCTACGAGCAGTACTTC	NA	TRBJ2-7	TRBD1	TRBV6-4